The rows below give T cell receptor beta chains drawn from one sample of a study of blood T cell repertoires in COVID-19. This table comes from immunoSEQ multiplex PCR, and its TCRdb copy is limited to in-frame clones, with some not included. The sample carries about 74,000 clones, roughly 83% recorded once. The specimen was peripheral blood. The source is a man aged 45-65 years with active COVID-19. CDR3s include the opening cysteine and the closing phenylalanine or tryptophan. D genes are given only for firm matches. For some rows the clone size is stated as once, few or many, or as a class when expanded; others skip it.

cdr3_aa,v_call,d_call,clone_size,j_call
CASSWGLAGFTTEQFF,TRBV11-2,TRBD2,-,TRBJ2-1
CASSIDPLGSHDTQYF,TRBV19,-,-,TRBJ2-3
CASGRGTTEAFF,TRBV30,-,-,TRBJ1-1
CASSYRGIRRNNEQFF,TRBV6-5,-,-,TRBJ2-1
CASSKVTASTDTQYF,TRBV2,-,-,TRBJ2-3
CASSLAGVFEEQYF,TRBV2,TRBD2,-,TRBJ2-3
CASSLSSAGGTQETQYF,TRBV7-7,TRBD2,-,TRBJ2-5
CATSGTGGKGANVLTF,TRBV24-1,TRBD1,-,TRBJ2-6
CASSLGSLETQYF,TRBV5-1,-,-,TRBJ2-5
CASSRVGTGKETQYF,TRBV3-1/TRBV3-2,-,-,TRBJ2-5
CASSLGPGDQDGYTF,TRBV7-2,-,-,TRBJ1-2
CASSLGWSGLAFYEQYF,TRBV7-2,-,-,TRBJ2-7
CSASSGSSGSREQYF,TRBV20-1,TRBD2,once,TRBJ2-7
CAWSVGGRVSVGYTF,TRBV30,-,-,TRBJ1-2
CARQGTYSGNTIYF,TRBV2,-,-,TRBJ1-3
CASSLTGRGQAFF,TRBV7-9,-,-,TRBJ1-1
CASSPGLRVQETQYF,TRBV7-7,-,-,TRBJ2-5
CAWSLHSGVAYNEQFF,TRBV30,-,-,TRBJ2-1
CASSQGSEGGKLFF,TRBV4-2,-,once,TRBJ1-4
CASSLAQQAAGANVLTF,TRBV7-9,-,-,TRBJ2-6
CASSAPGDPTF,TRBV9,-,once,TRBJ1-2
CASSLVGENTIYF,TRBV12-3/TRBV12-4,-,-,TRBJ1-3
CASSPGVQPQHF,TRBV18,-,-,TRBJ1-5
CASSIVLTRNEQFF,TRBV19,-,once,TRBJ2-1